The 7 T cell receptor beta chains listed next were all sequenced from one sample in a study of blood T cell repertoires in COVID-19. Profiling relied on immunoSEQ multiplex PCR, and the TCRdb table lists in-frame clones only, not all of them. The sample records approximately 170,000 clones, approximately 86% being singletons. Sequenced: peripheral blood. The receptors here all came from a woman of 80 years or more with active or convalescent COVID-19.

The CDR3 loop reads CATSDRTGSSYNEQFF. The CDR3 DNA reads TGTGCCACCAGTGATCGGACTGGGAGCTCCTACAATGAGCAGTTCTTC. V and J are TRBV24-1 and TRBJ2-1; D is perhaps TRBD2 (5 bases). Germline assignment: CDR1 KGHDR and CDR2 SFDVKD. CDR3 size: 16 residues. V lost 3 bases to trimming and J lost 0 bases, with 11 bases between them.

CDR3 sequence (DNA): TGTGCCAGCAGCCAAAGGGAGCTCGCAGATACGCAGTATTTT. This gives the protein CASSQRELADTQYF. V usage is TRBV3-1 (or the pseudogene TRBV3-2) and J usage is TRBJ2-3, with D possibly TRBD2 on 5 matching bases. The V and J ends lost 2 bases and 4 bases respectively, with 10 bases between them. Germline V lookup: CDR1 LGHDT, CDR2 YNNKEL (reference sequence). The CDR3 loop spans 14 amino acids.

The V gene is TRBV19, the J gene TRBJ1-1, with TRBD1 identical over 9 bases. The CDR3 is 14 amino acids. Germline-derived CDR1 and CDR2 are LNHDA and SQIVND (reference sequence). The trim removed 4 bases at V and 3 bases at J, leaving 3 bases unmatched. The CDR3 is CASSTGQGHTEAFF. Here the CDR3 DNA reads TGTGCCAGTAGTACCGGACAGGGGCACACTGAAGCTTTCTTT.

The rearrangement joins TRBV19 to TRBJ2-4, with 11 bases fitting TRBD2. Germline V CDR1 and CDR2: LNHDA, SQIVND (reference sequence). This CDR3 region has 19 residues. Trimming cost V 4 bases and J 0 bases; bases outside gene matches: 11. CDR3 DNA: TGTGCCAGTAGTAGTCCCGGGCTAGCGGGAGGACTAGCCAAAAACATTCAGTACTTC. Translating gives CASSSPGLAGGLAKNIQYF.

The CDR3 nucleotides are TGTGCCAGCAGCTTAATGGCAGGGGGATCCTACGAGCAGTACTTC. Its translation is CASSLMAGGSYEQYF. V usage is TRBV11-3 and J usage is TRBJ2-7, with 7 bases aligning to TRBD1. The germline CDR1 and CDR2 sequences are SGHNT and YENEEA. J lost 1 base, V lost 2 bases, and 5 bases had no gene match. The CDR3 extends over 15 amino acids.

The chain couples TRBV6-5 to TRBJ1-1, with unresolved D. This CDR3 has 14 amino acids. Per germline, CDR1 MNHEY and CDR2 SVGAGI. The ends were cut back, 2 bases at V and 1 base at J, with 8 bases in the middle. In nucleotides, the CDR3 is TGTGCCAGCAGTTACCGACACCCGAACACTGAAGCTTTCTTT. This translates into CASSYRHPNTEAFF.

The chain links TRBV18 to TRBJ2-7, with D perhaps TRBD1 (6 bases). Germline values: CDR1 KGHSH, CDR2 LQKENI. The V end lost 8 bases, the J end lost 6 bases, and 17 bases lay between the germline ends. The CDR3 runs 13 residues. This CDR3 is CASHEQGWSEQYF. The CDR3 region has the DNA TGTGCCAGCCACGAGCAGGGGTGGTCCGAGCAGTACTTC.